Each of the 23 T cell receptor beta chains below was sequenced from the same sample in a study of low-dose radiotherapy and immunotherapy resistance in tumors (dated by TCRdb to 2021 to 2024). TCRdb names Illumina HiSeq 2500 as the instrument used. First-strand cDNA was synthesized using Superscript III and a set of TRAV- and TRBV-specific primers, so that both TCRalpha and TCRbeta chains were covered. TCRs were amplified for around 20 PCR cycles with Phusion, using a constant-region primer paired with the adapter attached to the V primers. The public reads were run again by TCRdb, first through fastp at Q25 and then through MiXCR, and only productive beta chains were kept. CDR3 protein duplicates are merged, each entry listing the most common genes and DNA. In all, the sample holds around 33,000 distinct CDR3 sequences, and 49% of those were seen once. The ten largest clones take up approximately 6% of the sample.

The time point label on this specimen signifies: after trial treatment. The meaning of the sample's treatment or condition label: LDRT plus nivolumab, ipilimumab, low-dose cyclophosphamide and aspirin (RACIN trial). The starting material was PBMCs, obtained after low-dose radiotherapy plus immunotherapy. These receptors were obtained from a male donor with gallbladder cancer.

Remarks on this clonotype: A far larger clone is just one base off, so this is likely a read error. The chain recombines TRBV5-8 with TRBJ2-7; TRBD2 aligns across 8 bases. CDR1 is SGHTS and CDR2 is YDEGEE in the germline V gene. The CDR3 runs 15 residues. CDR3 in DNA: TGTGCCAGCAGCTTAGCGCGGGGACTAGTGCACGAGCAGTGCTTC. This gives the protein CASSLARGLVHEQCF.

This chain connects TRBV6-2 or TRBV6-3 to TRBJ1-5; D not resolved. Trimming removed 5 bases at V and 4 bases at J, with 12 bases between. Looked up from germline, CDR1 is MNHEY and CDR2 is SVGEGT. This CDR3 comprises 14 residues. DNA of the CDR3: TGTGCCAGCAGTCCCGGATGGGAGAATCAGCCCCAGCATTTT. Translation gives CASSPGWENQPQHF.

The chain recombines TRBV20-1 with TRBJ2-2, with TRBD2 matching over 9 bases. This CDR3 has 16 residues. V lost 5 bases and J lost 0; bases outside the gene matches: 7. Germline CDR1 and CDR2: DFQATT and SNEGSKA (reference sequence). CDR3 in amino acids: CSARETSGSNTGELFF. The CDR3 DNA reads as TGCAGTGCTCGGGAGACTAGCGGATCGAACACCGGGGAGCTGTTTTTT.

The V gene is TRBV20-1, the J gene TRBJ2-1; 8 nucleotides match TRBD2. The V gene end was trimmed by 4 bases and the J gene end by 9 bases; junction bases not matched to a gene: 5. The CDR3 consists of 12 residues. From germline, CDR1 is DFQATT and CDR2 SNEGSKA (reference sequence). The CDR3 DNA sequence: TGCAGTGCTAAGCGGGAGTTCTTTGAGCAGTTCTTC. It encodes CSAKREFFEQFF.

This clonotype was seen a single time. In DNA form, the CDR3 reads TGTGCCAGCAGTTACCCCTTACTTCCGGCGGGGGGGCAATTTATCACCGGGGAGCTGTTTTTT. Translation: CASSYPLLPAGGQFITGELFF. This chain links TRBV6-2 or TRBV6-3 with TRBJ2-2; 9 bases agree with TRBD2. Germline CDR1 MNHEY, CDR2 SVGEGT. The V and J ends lost 2 bases and 4 bases, in that order; junction bases with no gene match: 20. The CDR3 runs to 21 residues.

In this sample, this clonotype turned up many times. The chain has TRBV11-2 and TRBJ2-5; 9 nucleotides match TRBD2. V gave up 1 base and J gave up 2 bases; unmatched junction bases: 5. The CDR3 is 16 amino acids. CDR1 is SGHAT, CDR2 FQNNGV, per germline. The CDR3 coding sequence is TGTGCCAGCAGCTTAGTAAGCGGGGGGACACAAGAGACCCAGTACTTC. This gives the protein CASSLVSGGTQETQYF.

The genes are TRBV10-3 and TRBJ2-3, with 7 bases lining up with TRBD2. The CDR3 consists of 15 residues. The V gene end was trimmed by 3 bases and the J gene end by 0 bases; junction bases not matched to a gene: 3. Germline loops: CDR1 ENHRY, CDR2 SYGVKD. The CDR3 sequence is CAISESGTSTDTQYF. CDR3 coding DNA: TGTGCCATCAGTGAAAGCGGGACTAGCACAGATACGCAGTATTTT.

The rearrangement uses TRBV19 and TRBJ1-5; 8 nucleotides line up with TRBD1. This CDR3 is built from 15 residues. V trimming: 5 bases; J trimming: 7 bases; junction bases outside the gene matches: 10. The germline gives CDR1 LNHDA, CDR2 SQIVND (reference sequence). In nucleotides, the CDR3 is TGTGCCAGTAGTGCGGCAGGGGGCCGCCGCCAGCCCCAGCATTTT. It translates to CASSAAGGRRQPQHF.

This clonotype was counted many times. V usage is TRBV7-6 and J usage is TRBJ2-1, with 9 bases fitting TRBD2. Germline CDR1 is SGHVS and CDR2 is FNYEAQ. The CDR3 loop spans 20 amino acids. The junction had 14 bases not matched to a gene; V was cut back by 2 bases and J by 0 bases. The CDR3 loop is CASSLTWGLAAYSSYNEQFF. CDR3 nucleotides: TGTGCCAGCAGCTTAACCTGGGGACTAGCCGCCTACAGCTCCTACAATGAGCAGTTCTTC.

The CDR3 protein is CASSREGQLNTEAFF. CDR3 DNA: TGCGCCAGCAGTCGAGAGGGGCAGCTGAACACTGAAGCTTTCTTT. V gene TRBV5-1 combines with J gene TRBJ1-1; D perhaps matches TRBD1 (5 bases). Trimming cost V 5 bases and J 0 bases, with 14 bases left between them. In germline, CDR1 is SGHRS, CDR2 YFSETQ. This CDR3 has 15 residues.

A note on this clonotype: A read error is the likely source, as a far larger clone sits one nucleotide away. The V and J genes are TRBV2 and TRBJ2-1, with D possibly being TRBD1 (6 bases). This CDR3 is built from 13 residues. In germline, CDR1 is SNHLY, CDR2 FYNNEI. Trimming removed 7 bases at V and 10 bases at J, with 17 bases between. CDR3 region: CASKRTEDYEQFF. The DNA for the CDR3 is TGTGCCAGCAAAAGGACAGAAGACTACGAGCAGTTCTTC.

This clonotype was counted once. It is likely a read error: a sequence one base away is far more abundant. The V gene is TRBV20-1, the J gene TRBJ2-7; D unclear. The CDR3 is 11 amino acids. Germline loops: CDR1 DFQATT, CDR2 SNEGSKA (reference sequence). Trimming took 1 base from V and 7 from J, leaving 8 bases between them. CDR3 DNA: TGCAGTGCTAGAGGGATGGATGAGCAGTACTTC. It encodes CSARGMDEQYF.

The chain uses TRBV20-1 and TRBJ1-5; TRBD1 agrees at 8 bases. J lost 2 bases, V lost 2 bases, and 8 bases had no gene match. The CDR3 extends over 16 amino acids. Germline V gene data show CDR1 as DFQATT and CDR2 as SNEGSKA (reference sequence). In DNA form, the CDR3 reads TGCAGTGCTAGACGTGAACAGGGGGGAGGCAATCAGCCCCAGCATTTT. Its translation: CSARREQGGGNQPQHF.

For the CDR3, the DNA is TGTGCCACCACCCGCCCAGGACAGGGGCAGCCCCAGCATTTT. It codes for CATTRPGQGQPQHF. V gene TRBV19 combines with J gene TRBJ1-5, with TRBD1 matching 9 bases. With V trimmed by 10 bases and J by 7 bases, 11 bases remained unmatched. Germline CDR1 LNHDA, CDR2 SQIVND (reference sequence). The CDR3 is 14 amino acids.

V usage is TRBV6-2 or TRBV6-3 and J usage is TRBJ2-7, with D uncertain. Germline V gives CDR1 MNHEY, CDR2 SVGEGT. V lost 6 bases and J 0 bases, leaving 12 bases between the germline ends. CDR3 size: 14 residues. CDR3 DNA: TGTGCCAGCAGCCGCGGTGGTTACTCCTACGAGCAGTACTTC. This sequence encodes CASSRGGYSYEQYF.

This clonotype was seen repeatedly, ten times or more. V usage is TRBV7-9 and J usage is TRBJ2-7; D is uncertain. The germline V and J ends were trimmed by 1 base and 5 bases, with 6 bases remaining between them. The CDR3 covers 12 residues. Per germline, CDR1 SEHNR and CDR2 FQNEAQ (reference sequence). In DNA, the CDR3 is TGTGCCAGCAGCTTAGGACGTAACGAGCAGTACTTC. It is translated as CASSLGRNEQYF.

As concerns this clonotype: Relative to the germline gene, one junction end is altered; a read error may explain this. The rearrangement uses TRBV4-2 and TRBJ2-1; 8 nucleotides align to TRBD1. This CDR3 is built from 14 residues. Germline lookup yields CDR1 LGHNA and CDR2 YNFKEQ. In nucleotides, the CDR3 is TGTGCCAGCAGTCAAGGACAGGGAACCTACGAGCAGCTCTTC. Amino acid sequence: CASSQGQGTYEQLF.

The table lists this clonotype with many counts. The rearrangement joins TRBV5-1 to TRBJ2-3, with 10 bases fitting TRBD1. This CDR3 spans 15 amino acids. Per the germline V gene, CDR1 is SGHRS and CDR2 is YFSETQ. The V segment lost 0 bases and the J segment 6 bases; nucleotides outside the gene matches: 4. The CDR3 sequence is CASSLVGQGSDTQYF. The CDR3 DNA follows: TGCGCCAGCAGCTTGGTGGGACAGGGGAGTGATACGCAGTATTTT.

In this sample, this clonotype turned up many times. The rearrangement links TRBV20-1 to TRBJ2-7; TRBD1 might be the D (6 bases). The CDR3 extends over 15 amino acids. Trimming removed 0 bases at V and 7 bases at J, with 19 bases between. Germline CDR1 DFQATT, CDR2 SNEGSKA (reference sequence). CDR3 nucleotides: TGCAGTGCTAGAGATCTGACAGGTGCGAGAACTGAGCAGTACTTC. Its protein is CSARDLTGARTEQYF.

A note on this clonotype: A far larger clone is a single base away, which makes a read error likely. This chain connects TRBV28 to TRBJ2-1; 7 bases agree with TRBD1. With V trimmed by 8 bases and J by 10 bases, 11 bases remained unmatched. Germline V CDR1 and CDR2: MDHEN, SYDVKM. The CDR3 contains 13 residues. The CDR3 sequence is CASVAGGFYEQFF. CDR3 coding DNA: TGTGCCAGCGTGGCAGGGGGATTCTACGAGCAGTTCTTC.

The gene calls are TRBV20-1 and TRBJ1-1, with D maybe TRBD1 (6 bases). CDR3 length: 15 amino acids. V was pared by 6 bases and J by 3 bases, with 20 bases between. CDR1 is DFQATT and CDR2 is SNEGSKA in the germline V gene (reference sequence). CDR3 nucleotide sequence: TGCAGTGCCCCACGCCGGGGGGCGAGGGACACTGAAGCTTTCTTT. This translates into CSAPRRGARDTEAFF.

This clonotype is medium-sized. The chain combines TRBV7-2 with TRBJ1-5; a weak D match, TRBD1 (5 bases). Germline CDR1 and CDR2: SGHTA and FQGNSA. The CDR3 consists of 12 residues. V was clipped by 5 bases and J by 7 bases, with 9 bases between them. CDR3: CASSRGDQPQHF. In nucleotides, the CDR3 is TGTGCCAGCAGCCGGGGGGACCAGCCCCAGCATTTT.

This clonotype has only a few counts. A far more abundant clone sits one base away, making this likely a read error. The rearrangement joins TRBV14 to TRBJ2-5; 13 bases fit TRBD2. This CDR3 spans 17 amino acids. Germline CDR1 is SGHDN and CDR2 is FVKESK. The V segment lost 4 bases and the J segment 11 bases; nucleotides outside the gene matches: 16. The CDR3 region is CASSLGLAGAEFDEQYF. The CDR3 region has the DNA TGTGCCAGCAGCCTAGGACTAGCGGGAGCTGAATTCGATGAGCAGTACTTC.